This record covers a single T cell receptor (beta chain). Its antigen remains unknown. The entry originates in a study of T-cell memory formation after mild COVID-19. Study context: Clustering of TCRs was largely donor specific. Whole-study findings and limits: CD4+ bias marked clones expanding day 15 to 37, unlike balanced contracting clones.

TCRdb used MiXCR to reprocess the 5' RACE reads, holding one entry per CDR3 protein. This sample carries 300,000 to 400,000 distinct CDR3 sequences, approximately 16% of them seen once, and the ten largest clones take around 22%. V lost 7 bases, J lost 0 bases, and 12 bases lay in between. The CDR3 has 14 residues. The germline gives CDR1 LGHDT, CDR2 YNNKEL (reference sequence). The clonotype was recovered from a man between 18 and 29 years old who had mild COVID-19 (a few samples of this study predate the infection). Cell type and time point are not known. The sequencing input was PBMCs or a T cell subset sorted from them (not recorded which). The rearrangement uses TRBV3-1 and TRBJ1-1, with TRBD1 as a possible D gene (5 bases). This CDR3 reads CASTQTAMNTEAFF. As DNA, the CDR3 is TGTGCCAGCACCCAGACAGCTATGAACACTGAAGCTTTCTTT.